The text below deals with one T cell receptor beta chain. The antigen remains undetermined. This sample was included in a study of cytomegalovirus exposure and HLA in healthy donors. Study results and caveats: The study listed 164 cytomegalovirus-associated TCR beta chains.

Germline loops: CDR1 MGHRA, CDR2 YSYEKL. CDR3 size: 14 residues. Deletions cut 3 bases from V and 4 bases from J, with 9 bases between. Produced via immunoSEQ multiplex PCR; TCRdb's table is partial and in-frame only. The table lists tens of thousands of clones, roughly 93% of them singletons. The study drew the donors from its roughly 110-subject validation cohort, separate from the roughly 700-subject first cohort. This clonotype was obtained from a woman between 18 and 29 years old in good health and CMV-seropositive. The sample consisted of PBMCs. The chain is built from TRBV4-1 and TRBJ1-4; D remains ambiguous. CDR3 coding DNA: TGCGCCAGCAGCCACAGACTAGGTAATGAAAAACTGTTTTTT. Translating it yields CASSHRLGNEKLFF.